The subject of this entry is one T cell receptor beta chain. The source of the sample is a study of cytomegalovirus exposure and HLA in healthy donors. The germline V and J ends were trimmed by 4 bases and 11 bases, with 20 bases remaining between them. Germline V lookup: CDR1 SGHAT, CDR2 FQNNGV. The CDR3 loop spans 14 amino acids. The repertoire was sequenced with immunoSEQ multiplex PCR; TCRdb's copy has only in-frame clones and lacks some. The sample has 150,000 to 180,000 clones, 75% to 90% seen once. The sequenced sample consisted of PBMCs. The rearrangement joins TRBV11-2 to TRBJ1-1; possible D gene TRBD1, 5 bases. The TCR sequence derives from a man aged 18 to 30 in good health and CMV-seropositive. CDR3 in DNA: TGTGCCAGCAGCTGGGCGGGGGAACAGGCGGCGGCTTTCTTT. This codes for CASSWAGEQAAAFF.